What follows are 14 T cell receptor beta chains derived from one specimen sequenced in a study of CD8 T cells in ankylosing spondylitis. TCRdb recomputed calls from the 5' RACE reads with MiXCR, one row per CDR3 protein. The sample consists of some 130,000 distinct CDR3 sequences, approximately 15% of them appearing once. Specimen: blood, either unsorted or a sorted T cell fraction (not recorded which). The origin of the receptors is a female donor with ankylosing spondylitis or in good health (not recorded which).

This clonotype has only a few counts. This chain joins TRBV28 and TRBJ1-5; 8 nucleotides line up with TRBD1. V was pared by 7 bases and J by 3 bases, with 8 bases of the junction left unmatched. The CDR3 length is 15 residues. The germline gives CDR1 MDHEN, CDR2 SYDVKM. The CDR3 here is CASKGDRTNNQPQHF. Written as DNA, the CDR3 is TGTGCCAGCAAGGGGGACAGGACTAACAATCAGCCCCAGCATTTT.

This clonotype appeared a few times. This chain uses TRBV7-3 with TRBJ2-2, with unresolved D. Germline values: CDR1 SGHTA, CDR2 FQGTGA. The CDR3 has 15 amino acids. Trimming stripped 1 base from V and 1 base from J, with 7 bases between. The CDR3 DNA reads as TGTGCCAGCAGCTTAAAGGCAGGGAACACCGGGGAGCTGTTTTTT. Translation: CASSLKAGNTGELFF.

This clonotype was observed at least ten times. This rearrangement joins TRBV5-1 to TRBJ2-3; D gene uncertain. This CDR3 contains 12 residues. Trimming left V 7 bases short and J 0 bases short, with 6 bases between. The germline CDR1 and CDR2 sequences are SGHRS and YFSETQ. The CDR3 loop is CASGYSTDTQYF. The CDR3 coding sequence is TGCGCCAGCGGATATAGCACAGATACGCAGTATTTT.

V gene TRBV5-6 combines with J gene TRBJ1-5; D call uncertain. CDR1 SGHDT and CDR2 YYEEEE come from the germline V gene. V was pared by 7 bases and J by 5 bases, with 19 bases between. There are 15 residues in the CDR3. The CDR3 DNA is TGTGCCAGCCAGATATGGGCCGGGGTCGATCAGCCCCAGCATTTT. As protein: CASQIWAGVDQPQHF.

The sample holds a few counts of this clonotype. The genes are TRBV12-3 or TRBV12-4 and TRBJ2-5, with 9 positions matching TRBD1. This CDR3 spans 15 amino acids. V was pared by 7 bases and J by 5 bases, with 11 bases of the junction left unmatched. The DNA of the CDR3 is TGTGCCAGCACGTCTGGACAGGGGAGTTTGGAGACCCAGTACTTC. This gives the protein CASTSGQGSLETQYF.

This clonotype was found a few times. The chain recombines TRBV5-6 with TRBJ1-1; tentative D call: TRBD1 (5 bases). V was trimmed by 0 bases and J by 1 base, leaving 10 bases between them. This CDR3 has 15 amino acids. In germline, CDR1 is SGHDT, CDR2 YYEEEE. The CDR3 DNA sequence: TGTGCCAGCAGCTTGGGGGGCGAGGGGAACACTGAAGCTTTCTTT. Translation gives CASSLGGEGNTEAFF. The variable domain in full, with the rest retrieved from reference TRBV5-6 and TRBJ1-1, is DAGVTQSPTHLIKTRGQQVTLRCSPKSGHDTVSWYQQALGQGPQFIFQYYEEEERQRGNFPDRFSGHQFPNYSSELNVNALLLGDSALYLCASSLGGEGNTEAFFGQGTRLTVV.

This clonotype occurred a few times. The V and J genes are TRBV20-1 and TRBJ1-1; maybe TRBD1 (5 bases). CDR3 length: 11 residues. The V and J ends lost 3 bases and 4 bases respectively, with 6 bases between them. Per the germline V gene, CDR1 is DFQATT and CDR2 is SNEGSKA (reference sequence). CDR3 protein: CSASGGTEAFF. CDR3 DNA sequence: TGCAGTGCTAGTGGGGGCACTGAAGCTTTCTTT.

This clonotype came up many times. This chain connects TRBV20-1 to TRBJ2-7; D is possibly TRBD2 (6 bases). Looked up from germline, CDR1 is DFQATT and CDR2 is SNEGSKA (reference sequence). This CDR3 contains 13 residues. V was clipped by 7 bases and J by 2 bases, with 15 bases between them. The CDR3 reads CSGSLAGTYEQYF. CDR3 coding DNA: TGCAGTGGCTCGTTGGCGGGGACCTACGAGCAGTACTTC.

The CDR3 bases are TGTGCCAGCAGTGAGGCCCGGGGCCCTACCAATGAGCAGTTCTTC. Its translation is CASSEARGPTNEQFF. The V gene is TRBV2, the J gene TRBJ2-1, with D tentatively TRBD1 or TRBD2 (5 bases each). Germline lookup yields CDR1 SNHLY and CDR2 FYNNEI. The CDR3 loop spans 15 amino acids. V was clipped by 3 bases and J by 6 bases, with 15 bases between them. Full variable domain (outside the CDR3, taken from reference TRBV2 and TRBJ2-1): EPEVTQTPSHQVTQMGQEVILRCVPISNHLYFYWYRQILGQKVEFLVSFYNNEISEKSEIFDDQFSVERPDGSNFTLKIRSTKLEDSAMYFCASSEARGPTNEQFFGPGTRLTVL.

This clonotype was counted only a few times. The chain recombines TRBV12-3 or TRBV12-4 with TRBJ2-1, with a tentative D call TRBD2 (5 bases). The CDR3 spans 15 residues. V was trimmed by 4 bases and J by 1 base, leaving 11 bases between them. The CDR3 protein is CASSSRTSSYNEQFF. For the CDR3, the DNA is TGTGCCAGCAGTTCCCGGACTTCTTCCTACAATGAGCAGTTCTTC.

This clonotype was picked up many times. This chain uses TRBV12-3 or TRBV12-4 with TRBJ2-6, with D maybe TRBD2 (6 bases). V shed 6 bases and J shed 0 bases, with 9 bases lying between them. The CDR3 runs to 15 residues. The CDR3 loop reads CASSLGLSGANVLTF. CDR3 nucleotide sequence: TGTGCCAGCAGCCTGGGACTCTCTGGGGCCAACGTCCTGACTTTC.

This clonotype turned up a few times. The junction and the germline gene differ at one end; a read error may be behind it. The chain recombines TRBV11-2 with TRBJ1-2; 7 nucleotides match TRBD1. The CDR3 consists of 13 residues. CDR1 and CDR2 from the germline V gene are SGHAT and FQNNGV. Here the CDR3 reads CANSLEPGGGYTF. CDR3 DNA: TGTGCCAACAGCTTAGAGCCAGGGGGTGGCTACACCTTC.

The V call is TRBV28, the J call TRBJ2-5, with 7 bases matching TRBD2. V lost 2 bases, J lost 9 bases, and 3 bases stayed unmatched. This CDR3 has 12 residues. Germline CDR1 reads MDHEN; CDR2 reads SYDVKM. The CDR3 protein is CASSLSRGAQYF. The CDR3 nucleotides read TGTGCCAGCAGTTTAAGCCGGGGGGCCCAGTACTTC.

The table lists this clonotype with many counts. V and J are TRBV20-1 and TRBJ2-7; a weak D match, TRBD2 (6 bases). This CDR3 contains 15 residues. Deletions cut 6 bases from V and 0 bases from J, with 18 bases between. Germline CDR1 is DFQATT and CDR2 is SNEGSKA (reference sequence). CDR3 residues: CSAVTLAQSSYEQYF. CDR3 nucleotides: TGCAGTGCGGTCACACTAGCCCAGAGCTCCTACGAGCAGTACTTC.